Listed below are T cell receptor beta chains from one sample, sequenced in a study of human T cells and chemical hapten exposure. MiXCR was run by TCRdb on the RACE reads, yielding one entry per CDR3 protein. The profile covers roughly 380,000 distinct CDR3 sequences, with more than 4.5% appearing a single time and under 3% taken by the ten largest. The sample was whole blood, taken in connection with sensitization to the hapten diphenylcyclopropenone (DPC). The receptor set was obtained from a woman aged 45 to 65 with alopecia areata. Some clones in this sample may be carry-over from other donors' samples. CDR3s include the opening cysteine and the closing phenylalanine or tryptophan. A D gene is named only where the DNA matches it firmly. Not all rows give a size; the values are once, few, many and, for expanded clones, a class.

size: many
D: NA
V: TRBV6-2/TRBV6-3
J: TRBJ1-6
DNA: TGTGCCAGCAGTTACGGATCCGGGGGGAATTCACCCCTCCACTTT
CDR3: CASSYGSGGNSPLHF

size: NA
D: NA
V: TRBV28
J: TRBJ1-2
DNA: TGTGCCAGCAGTTTACCCTACTCACCATTCTATGGCTACACCTTC
CDR3: CASSLPYSPFYGYTF

size: many
D: TRBD1
V: TRBV6-2/TRBV6-3
J: TRBJ2-2
DNA: TGTGCCAGCAGCGGTGGGGTCAGGGGGAACGGGGAGCTGTTTTTT
CDR3: CASSGGVRGNGELFF

size: many
D: TRBD1
V: TRBV27
J: TRBJ1-5
DNA: TGTGCCAGCAGTTCAGAGGGGGCTCCAAATCAGCCCCAGCATTTT
CDR3: CASSSEGAPNQPQHF

size: many
D: NA
V: TRBV29-1
J: TRBJ1-1
DNA: TGCAGCGGGGGAAGAGGAGCTACTGAAGCTTTCTTT
CDR3: CSGGRGATEAFF

size: many
D: NA
V: TRBV7-2
J: TRBJ2-7
DNA: TGTGCCAGCAGCTCCGCGGGGGCCCGCTACGAGCAGTACTTC
CDR3: CASSSAGARYEQYF

size: few
D: NA
V: TRBV27
J: TRBJ2-6
DNA: TGTGCCAGCAGTGCCGGAATGTGGCCCGGGATCTCTGGGGCCAACGTCCTGACTTTC
CDR3: CASSAGMWPGISGANVLTF

size: many
D: TRBD2
V: TRBV20-1
J: TRBJ2-3
DNA: TGCAGTGCCGGACTAGCGGGGGCCGTAAGCACAGATACGCAGTATTTT
CDR3: CSAGLAGAVSTDTQYF

size: many
D: NA
V: TRBV3-1
J: TRBJ2-7
DNA: TGTGCCAGCAGCCTGGAACCATCAAGCGGCGAGCAGTACTTC
CDR3: CASSLEPSSGEQYF

size: many
D: NA
V: TRBV12-3/TRBV12-4
J: TRBJ2-1
DNA: TGTGCCAGCACCCGGGTAGCTAGACACAATGAGCAGTTCTTC
CDR3: CASTRVARHNEQFF

size: few
D: NA
V: TRBV9
J: TRBJ2-7
DNA: TGTGCCAGCAGCGTAGGGAACGGTCCGTCCTACGAGCAGTACTTC
CDR3: CASSVGNGPSYEQYF

size: NA
D: TRBD1
V: TRBV4-1
J: TRBJ2-7
DNA: TGCGCCAGCAGCCAAGCCGACAGGGCCGACGAGCAGTACTTC
CDR3: CASSQADRADEQYF

size: NA
D: TRBD1
V: TRBV20-1
J: TRBJ1-2
DNA: TGCAGTGCTGACACGACAGGGGACAACTATGGCTACACCTTC
CDR3: CSADTTGDNYGYTF

size: many
D: NA
V: TRBV2
J: TRBJ2-1
DNA: TGTGCCAGCAGCCAGTTTCCGTACAATGAGCAGTTCTTC
CDR3: CASSQFPYNEQFF

size: NA
D: NA
V: TRBV9
J: TRBJ2-5
DNA: TGTGCCAGCAGCTCCCGGGGGCGGTCCTGGGAGACCCAGTACTTC
CDR3: CASSSRGRSWETQYF

size: many
D: TRBD1
V: TRBV7-9
J: TRBJ1-2
DNA: TGTGCCAGCAGGCCGGGACAGGGGGCACCTGGCTACACCTTC
CDR3: CASRPGQGAPGYTF

size: many
D: NA
V: TRBV7-2
J: TRBJ1-1
DNA: TGTGCCAGCAGCTCTGGGACATTGAACACTGAAGCTTTCTTT
CDR3: CASSSGTLNTEAFF

size: many
D: NA
V: TRBV12-3/TRBV12-4
J: TRBJ1-1
DNA: TGTGCCAGCAGTTTTAGCCCGGGTGGTACTGAAGCTTTCTTT
CDR3: CASSFSPGGTEAFF

size: NA
D: TRBD1
V: TRBV9
J: TRBJ1-4
DNA: TGTGCCAGCAGCGCCACGGCGGGGACAGGGAATCAAAAACTGTTTTTT
CDR3: CASSATAGTGNQKLFF

size: many
D: NA
V: TRBV2
J: TRBJ2-7
DNA: TGTGCCAGCAGAGGACACGAGCAGTACTTC
CDR3: CASRGHEQYF

size: few
D: TRBD1
V: TRBV20-1
J: TRBJ1-1
DNA: TGCAGTGCTAACAGGGGCTTTGAAGCTTTCTTT
CDR3: CSANRGFEAFF

size: few
D: NA
V: TRBV18
J: TRBJ1-1
DNA: TGTGCCAGCTCATCCACCGGGGGGGAGTGGTACACTGAAGCTTTCTTT
CDR3: CASSSTGGEWYTEAFF

size: many
D: NA
V: TRBV28
J: TRBJ1-1
DNA: TGTGCCAGCAGTTTATATCCCTCCGGACAGAACACTGAAGCTTTCTTT
CDR3: CASSLYPSGQNTEAFF

size: many
D: NA
V: TRBV3-1
J: TRBJ1-2
DNA: TGTGCCAGCAGCCAAGTATCAGGGGGCTACACCTTC
CDR3: CASSQVSGGYTF

size: NA
D: NA
V: TRBV28
J: TRBJ2-7
DNA: TGTGCCAGCAGCCGGGGGCGGAAGACCTACGAGCAGTACTTC
CDR3: CASSRGRKTYEQYF

size: NA
D: TRBD1
V: TRBV12-3/TRBV12-4
J: TRBJ1-5
DNA: TGTGCCAGCAGTCCCCGGACAGGGGATTATCAGCCCCAGCATTTT
CDR3: CASSPRTGDYQPQHF

size: NA
D: TRBD2
V: TRBV12-3/TRBV12-4
J: TRBJ2-5
DNA: TGTGCCAGCAGCCGACGAGCGGGGCTTGGGGAAGAGACCCAGTACTTC
CDR3: CASSRRAGLGEETQYF

size: many
D: NA
V: TRBV6-6
J: TRBJ2-1
DNA: TGTGCCAGCAGTTATCGTTCGCAAGCTAATGAGCAGTTCTTC
CDR3: CASSYRSQANEQFF

size: few
D: TRBD1
V: TRBV2
J: TRBJ1-2
DNA: TGTGCCAGCAGTGATACAGGGGGCCGTGGCTACACCTTC
CDR3: CASSDTGGRGYTF

size: NA
D: TRBD2
V: TRBV9
J: TRBJ2-1
DNA: TGTGCCAGCAGCGTAGCCTGGACTAGCGGCAATGAGCAGTTCTTC
CDR3: CASSVAWTSGNEQFF

size: many
D: NA
V: TRBV11-2
J: TRBJ2-5
DNA: TGTGCCAGCAGCGCCGCAGAGACCCAGTACTTC
CDR3: CASSAAETQYF

size: few
D: NA
V: TRBV5-1
J: TRBJ2-3
DNA: TGCGCCAGCAGCGTAACCCTTACCGGGGGGCCCACAGATACGCAGTATTTT
CDR3: CASSVTLTGGPTDTQYF

size: many
D: TRBD2
V: TRBV2
J: TRBJ2-3
DNA: TGTGCCAGCATGGGACTAGCGGACGCCACAGATACGCAGTATTTT
CDR3: CASMGLADATDTQYF

size: many
D: NA
V: TRBV20-1
J: TRBJ2-7
DNA: TGCAGTGCGGCCCCGGACAGGACTATCACCCGGGTCGAGCAGTACTTC
CDR3: CSAAPDRTITRVEQYF

size: few
D: NA
V: TRBV30
J: TRBJ1-1
DNA: TGTGCCTGGAGTGTACGGGGGATGAACACTGAAGCTTTCTTT
CDR3: CAWSVRGMNTEAFF

size: few
D: TRBD1
V: TRBV5-4
J: TRBJ1-2
DNA: TGTGCCAGCAGCTTGGCCAACAGGGGGGATGGCTACACCTTC
CDR3: CASSLANRGDGYTF

size: NA
D: NA
V: TRBV6-2/TRBV6-3
J: TRBJ1-2
DNA: TGTGCCAGCAGAGGTCCGGGGGGCTACTATGGCTACACCTTC
CDR3: CASRGPGGYYGYTF

size: NA
D: TRBD1
V: TRBV18
J: TRBJ1-1
DNA: TGTGCCAGCTCACCGCTGGGACAGGAGAACACTGAAGCTTTCTTT
CDR3: CASSPLGQENTEAFF

size: many
D: NA
V: TRBV29-1
J: TRBJ1-1
DNA: TGCAGCGTACTAGACAGGAACACTGAAGCTTTCTTT
CDR3: CSVLDRNTEAFF

size: few
D: TRBD1
V: TRBV10-3
J: TRBJ2-3
DNA: TGTGCCATCTCCCCGGGGACAGTGGATACGCAGTATTTT
CDR3: CAISPGTVDTQYF

size: NA
D: NA
V: TRBV7-2
J: TRBJ2-7
DNA: TGTGCCAGCAGCCGCGAGGGCCGGAACTACGAGCAGTACTTC
CDR3: CASSREGRNYEQYF

size: many
D: NA
V: TRBV7-2
J: TRBJ1-5
DNA: TGTGCCAGCAGCTTAGTATCGCGTCTCAATCAGCCCCAGCATTTT
CDR3: CASSLVSRLNQPQHF

size: many
D: NA
V: TRBV4-1
J: TRBJ2-5
DNA: TGCGCCAGCAGCCAAGGAGGTTCCCAAGAGACCCAGTACTTC
CDR3: CASSQGGSQETQYF

size: many
D: TRBD1
V: TRBV12-5
J: TRBJ1-5
DNA: TGTGCTAGTGGAAAAAACAGGGGACCCCATCAGCCCCAGCATTTT
CDR3: CASGKNRGPHQPQHF

size: few
D: NA
V: TRBV9
J: TRBJ2-7
DNA: TGTGCCAGCAGCCCAGATGCAGGGGAACTCTACGAGCAGTACTTC
CDR3: CASSPDAGELYEQYF

size: NA
D: NA
V: TRBV28
J: TRBJ2-7
DNA: TGTGCCAGCAGTTTGCCCCTTGGCTTCTCTTACCGCAGCTACGAGCAGTACTTC
CDR3: CASSLPLGFSYRSYEQYF

size: many
D: TRBD1
V: TRBV5-5
J: TRBJ2-3
DNA: TGTGCCAGCAGCCTCGAACCGGGACAGGGTAGCAGAGATACGCAGTATTTT
CDR3: CASSLEPGQGSRDTQYF

size: many
D: TRBD2
V: TRBV7-2
J: TRBJ2-5
DNA: TGTGCCAGCAGCTTAGGACTAGCGCGGGAGACCCAGTACTTC
CDR3: CASSLGLARETQYF

size: NA
D: NA
V: TRBV4-1
J: TRBJ1-2
DNA: TGCGCCAGCAGCGTCCGGTACAGAAACGATGGCTACACCTTC
CDR3: CASSVRYRNDGYTF

size: NA
D: NA
V: TRBV7-2
J: TRBJ1-2
DNA: TGTGCCAGCAGCTCCCCCGGGCTGCCCTATGGCTACACCTTC
CDR3: CASSSPGLPYGYTF

size: many
D: NA
V: TRBV18
J: TRBJ2-7
DNA: TGTGCCAGCTCACCAGGGTGGGCGTTCTCCTACGAGCAGTACTTC
CDR3: CASSPGWAFSYEQYF

size: many
D: NA
V: TRBV30
J: TRBJ2-2
DNA: TGTGCCTGGAGTCAAGACCGTACCGGGGAGCTGTTTTTT
CDR3: CAWSQDRTGELFF

size: many
D: TRBD2
V: TRBV4-3
J: TRBJ2-1
DNA: TGCGCCAGCAGCCGCTCCGGGACTAGCGACAATGAGCAGTTCTTC
CDR3: CASSRSGTSDNEQFF

size: NA
D: NA
V: TRBV25-1
J: TRBJ2-5
DNA: TGTGCCAGCAGTGATACGAGGACGCGAGAGACCCAGTACTTC
CDR3: CASSDTRTRETQYF

size: many
D: NA
V: TRBV28
J: TRBJ1-3
DNA: TGTGCCAGCAGTTTTTCCCAGGCAGGGTTTAACACCATATATTTT
CDR3: CASSFSQAGFNTIYF